What follows describes a single TCR beta chain. No antigen is known for it. Donors were systemically healthy Caucasian individuals from Russia aged about 6 to 95 years. Donors each provided ten milliliters of peripheral blood. The data derive from a study of blood T cells in healthy people across ages. Study-wide points: Diversity was higher, and naive CD4+ cells more numerous, in long-lived donors than in aged donors.

This CDR3 comprises 12 residues. Trimming took 5 bases from V and 7 from J; bases not matched to a gene: 8. The germline CDR1 and CDR2 sequences are SQVTM and ANQGSEA. Next came a second PCR, run for roughly 6 to 11 cycles, which used a sample-barcoded 5' primer along with a J-beta primer mix. Any given sample supplied a minimum of 2.5 million CDR3-containing paired-end reads. TCRdb processed the 5' RACE reads anew with MiXCR; each CDR3 protein has one entry. Altogether approximately 670,000 distinct CDR3 sequences are present, around 41% being singletons, with the ten largest covering 25% to 35%. The chain couples TRBV29-1 to TRBJ2-7; 7 bases are a match to TRBD2. Sequenced sample: blood. The origin of this receptor is an older man in good health. The CDR3 reads CSVLSGYNEQYF. CDR3 nucleotides: TGCAGCGTTCTTAGCGGGTACAATGAGCAGTACTTC.